This TCR beta chain was captured by sequencing in a study of T cell changes during pregnancy in multiple sclerosis. The table came from immunoSEQ multiplex PCR; TCRdb's copy has only in-frame clones and leaves some out. The sample carries about 36,000 clones, around 91% recorded once. Trimming took 4 bases from V and 7 from J, leaving 11 bases between them. The CDR3 is 12 amino acids. Germline assignment: CDR1 SGHRS and CDR2 YFSETQ. V and J are TRBV5-1 and TRBJ1-1; unclear D gene. The material sequenced was CD4+ T cells from peripheral blood mononuclear cells, taken in the second trimester of pregnancy. This sequence originates from a female donor in good health, enrolled as a control in a pregnancy study. The CDR3 sequence: CASSGNSIEAFF. The CDR3 DNA reads TGCGCCAGCAGCGGAAACAGCATTGAAGCTTTCTTT.